This TCR beta chain was captured by sequencing in a study of T cell responses to AZD1222 COVID-19 vaccine (dated by TCRdb to about 2021). Background for the entire study: AZD1222 recipients given second doses at about 4 weeks or at about 12 weeks were pooled, since spike-specific TCR depth and breadth were not found to differ between the two schedules. TCR sequencing covered over 230 trial participants: 200 to 210 given two doses of AZD1222 and about 26 given two doses of MenACWY control vaccine. Trial participants were enrolled by age into subgroups of 18-55, 56-69 and 70-plus years, and 148, 28 and 57 TCR-sequenced participants, respectively, were included in these subgroups.

Broad study findings and their caveats: In the small 56-69-year group, the increase in depth fell short of significance, most likely because of low power. Epitopes outside the regions mutated in the B.1.351 and B.1.1.7 variants were reportedly recognized by nearly half of the unique spike-specific TCRs. Spike-specific TCR breadth and depth rose significantly after two AZD1222 doses compared with day 0 and with MenACWY recipients. The whole spike protein was spanned by vaccine-associated CD4 TCRs, and dominant responses were seen in regions 160-218 and 743-854. Conclusions about previously exposed vaccinees were limited because only 6 or 7 AZD1222 recipients were SARS-CoV-2 seropositive at baseline. Most participants were white British and females outnumbered males, and the authors suggested that clonal diversity may have been underestimated. Because no day 14 peak-response samples were available, repertoires were characterized only after the peak T cell response.

According to the germline V gene (reference sequence), CDR1 reads WNHNN and CDR2 reads SYGVQD. There are 15 amino acids in the CDR3, from cysteine to phenylalanine inclusive. Only CDR3 DNA is held: 45 bases, read in frame from base 1. From V the trimming removes 3 bases and from J it removes 7 bases, while the gene matches leave 6 bases of the junction unaccounted for. The CDR3 regions of human TCRbeta chains were subjected to immunosequencing. As for the original processing: Repertoire TCRs were checked for matches against a reference library of SARS-CoV-2-specific TCRs that had been generated using the MIRA antigen-specificity platform. Breadth meant the fraction of unique TCRs that were SARS-CoV-2-associated, whereas depth meant the fraction of total T cells that were SARS-CoV-2-associated. Using the MIRA data, each spike-specific TCR was mapped to the spike region that the TCR reacts to and placed in a CD4 or CD8 class. Log10-transformed breadth and depth values were compared by one-way ANOVA with Sidak's multiple comparisons tests. TCRdb re-hosts the immuneACCESS table, in-frame sequences only. Its copies lack some clones; in the studies checked, an unresolved V gene accounts for under half of them, and the cause for the rest is not known. From that table come the V and J calls and clone size; the DNA was used to work out D and trimming. Counted in this sample were about 170,000 clones; roughly 90% of them appeared once. The ten largest make up 1.5% to 2% of the sample.

The intended sense of this specimen's time point label: baseline before first vaccination. Vaccinee samples came from UK trials COV001 and COV002, including a single-blind randomized controlled phase 2/3 trial of AZD1222 (ChAdOx1 nCoV-19) in healthy adults. Trial participant PBMC samples were collected at day 0 and day 28 after the second dose for TCRbeta chain sequencing. Details on this clone: The specificity of this receptor is unknown. Base-call qualities are not available, and no considerably larger clone is one nucleotide away.

The sample in question was peripheral blood, obtained on day 0 of AZD1222 vaccination. The V gene is TRBV10-1 and the J gene is TRBJ2-1; 10 bases in between match TRBD2. The sequence came from an adult in good health. The sequenced DNA is TGCGCCAGCAGTGAAGGGGGACTAGCGAGGAATGAGCAGTTCTTC. This codes for CASSEGGLARNEQFF.